This T cell receptor beta chain was sequenced for a study of cytomegalovirus exposure and HLA in healthy donors (dated by TCRdb to the late 2010s). About the investigation overall: According to an earlier analysis of 450 to 650 of the donors, roughly 180 million T cells yielded 90 million to 130 million unique TCR beta sequences and 276 Gb of sequence data. The genetic ancestry cluster associated with self-reported Caucasian donors included roughly four fifths of the roughly 410 genotyped donors. In an earlier analysis of several hundred of the donors, high-throughput TCR beta sequencing was used to judge whether each TCR beta V gene segment behaved as functional or pseudogenic. Four to six DR-DQ haplotypes were handled as single units for association and clustering, since linkage in the cohort was strong. Class I and class II HLA loci were covered by the typing at four-digit resolution. Every repertoire in the discovery cohort had been generated on one and the same sequencing platform. The study was designed to test whether signatures of past pathogen exposure could be identified by cataloging public T cell receptors. The T cell repertoires of some 670 subjects were profiled by immunosequencing and related to cytomegalovirus serostatus. A later analysis re-analyzed previously published TCR beta repertoires from 500 to 700 donors and added high-resolution HLA genotyping to study TCR occurrence patterns. On average, roughly 250,000 unique TCR beta nucleotide sequences were sequenced per donor among a few hundred genotyped donors of the cohort, with roughly 18% of those sequences being non-productive. Along with the 666-subject first cohort, a separate validation cohort of over a hundred different subjects was used. A later genetic analysis took genome-wide SNP genotypes for about 60% of the roughly 670 donors and used that subset as a discovery cohort. The number of typed donors differed by locus: roughly 620-630 for A, B, C, DRB1 and DQB1; about 520 for DQA1; approximately 600 for DPA1; and 450 to 480 for DPB1. Donor age, sex, ethnicity and CMV serostatus were compiled together with the repertoire data. High-throughput TCR immunosequencing, statistical association of individual TCRs with disease status, and machine learning were combined to predict cytomegalovirus infection status. Approximately 310 gigabases of sequencing data and tens of millions of unique TCR sequences were included in an early release covering 500 to 750 HLA-typed donors. Rather than drawing on any new phenotypic data, the later analysis identified candidate immune exposures from TCR beta sequences and the way those sequences occurred across donors. On the study overall, not on this receptor specifically: The study gave a list of some 150 TCR beta chains associated with cytomegalovirus. This cohort had only TCR beta chains sequenced, and the lack of alpha or paired-chain data limited which features could be detected. Broadly in line with IMGT annotations, most TCR beta V segments showed up in productive rearrangements about 90% or about 30% of the time in an earlier analysis of around 600 of the donors. A cluster of highly shared sequence variants was judged likely to be a technical artifact of the sequencing pipeline. Some IMGT-functional V segments, including TRBV6-2 and TRBV6-3, could not be told apart with the 87-base-pair reads, so those segments were excluded. Strong co-occurrence of HLA alleles, especially DR and DQ, made assigning TCR associations to individual alleles difficult. In a later analysis, around 17,000 TCR beta sequences were associated with specific HLA alleles at a false discovery rate of 0.05. Most TCR sequences were seen in very few donors, while some public TCRs were found in many individuals. Compared with the 666-donor mean, donors in an Asian-associated ancestry cluster had fewer N-insertions in productive TCRs, according to a later genetic analysis. A later analysis found that HLA-associated TCR beta chains were more clonally expanded and had lower generation probabilities than equally common non-associated chains. Roughly uniform sequencing depth across donors was assumed in presence/absence analyses, although this assumption may not hold. A further reported finding was that TCR beta sequences accurately predicted the HLA-A and HLA-B alleles for most subjects in the first cohort. According to the authors, the approach could potentially be generalized to other disease states and immunological phenotypes. Because some donors lacked HLA typing at each locus, the association tests relied only on the typed subset. According to a later analysis, most CMV-associated TCR beta chains appeared to be HLA-restricted, and the HLA associations seemed to be driven largely by CMV exposure. The only immune exposure information available for the cohort was CMV serostatus. In a later analysis, TCR association rates were found to vary across HLA loci, with the most associated TCRs seen for DRB1 alleles and the fewest for HLA-C alleles. A later genetic analysis associated a missense DCLRE1C variant with V-gene and J-gene trimming of TCR beta chains, and an independent cohort replicated the association. Several of the top co-occurrence clusters appeared to be linked to parvovirus B19, influenza, CMV and Epstein-Barr virus, according to a later analysis. In vitro tests confirmed that a few of the cytomegalovirus-associated TCR beta chains recognize cytomegalovirus antigens. In both the original and validation cohorts, the classifier was reported to diagnose cytomegalovirus status with high specificity and sensitivity. Because counts were too low, roughly 17 rarely observed V segments, including chromosome 9 orphons, were left out of the earlier analysis of several hundred of the donors. Correlated functional status among segregating V segments might be attributable to linkage disequilibrium, but an unknown experimental factor could not be ruled out.

V loses 10 bases at its end and J loses 6 bases; junction bases beyond the gene matches: 5. The germline V gene provides CDR1 SNHLY and CDR2 FYNNEI. The CDR3 has 12 amino acids, counting the end cysteine and phenylalanine. Solely the CDR3 DNA is kept, with 36 bases framed from the first base. The cohort comprised approximately 700 healthy bone marrow donors. All cohort members were sampled while nominally healthy, although unrecorded immune exposures were likely present. The donor was CMV seropositive and was included in the group of about 290 seropositive cohort members. Every donor gave a peripheral blood sample, and the peripheral blood mononuclear cells from that sample were used for TCR beta sequencing. The Qiagen DNeasy Blood Extraction Kit was used to extract genomic DNA from the blood cell samples. Comment on this clone: The antigen this receptor binds is unknown. No much larger clone is present one base from it, and per-base qualities are unavailable.

The library was produced with the immunoSEQ multiplex PCR assay. For the multiplex PCR, a mixture combining 60 forward primers for TCR Vbeta segments and 13 reverse primers for TCR Jbeta segments was used. The CDR3 region of rearranged TCR beta genes was amplified from genomic DNA by a multiplex PCR assay. The Illumina HiSeq System was used to sequence the amplified TCR beta libraries as 87-base-pair reads. The original methods were these. Across the roughly 700 repertoires, a later analysis counted tens of millions of unique TCR beta chains, around 10 million of which were shared by at least two donors. Raw reads were error-corrected and collapsed into unique sequences by a nearest-neighbor algorithm in which closely related sequences were merged to remove PCR and sequencing errors. Alignment of CDR3 sequences to IMGT reference sequences was used to assign V, D and J gene segments. Each retained sequence needed at least a six-nucleotide match to both a V gene segment and a J gene segment. A rearrangement was called productive if the CDR3 had no stop codons and remained in frame with V and J, and every other rearrangement was called non-productive. Following IMGT convention, CDR3 was defined as the stretch from the second conserved V-encoded cysteine up to the conserved J-encoded phenylalanine. Sequences without an unambiguous match to a single V gene segment were excluded from the earlier analysis of about 630 of the donors. In an earlier analysis of about 590 of the donors, a V segment was called functional when productive rearrangements were above 56.7%, and segregating when the standard deviation between donors exceeded 5%. A statistical classification framework was built for diagnosing cytomegalovirus status from the catalog of TCR beta chain sequences. In a later analysis, TCR nucleotide sequences were compared against IMGT/GENE-DB human TR gene sequences so that V and J genes could be assigned. In a later analysis, CDR3 sequences and most-parsimonious VDJ recombination scenarios were assigned using the TCRdist pipeline. A later analysis defined each TCR beta chain by its CDR3 amino acid sequence plus V-gene family, and excluded reads lacking a unique V-gene family. To address suspected cross-contamination and a sequencing artifact, a later analysis removed 550 to 750 highly shared, low-generation-probability nucleotide sequences. A later analysis calculated a clonal expansion index for each public chain from normalized within-repertoire ranks of inferred template counts. A later analysis computed generation probabilities with a VDJ recombination model fitted to out-of-frame rearrangements, and checked the results against IGoR. A later analysis scored TCR-TCR, TCR-HLA and TCR-CMV co-occurrence with hypergeometric tests, applying a repertoire-size bias correction to TCR pairs. A later analysis estimated false discovery rates by permuting HLA or CMV assignments 20 times. In a later analysis, co-occurring TCRs were grouped using DBSCAN, with TCRdist sequence similarity added in when clustering inside HLA-allele-positive subsets. Co-occurrence clustering excluded repertoires with fewer than 30,000 or more than 120,000 public chains, plus five with anomalous nucleotide sharing. The table was pulled from immuneACCESS by TCRdb, which kept in-frame rearrangements only. Such tables lose some clones; where checked, under half of the loss comes from unresolved V genes, and the rest has no known cause. The DNA gave D and trimming, while V, J and clone size come from that table. For this sample there are hundreds of thousands of clones; roughly 87% appear just once. The ten largest clones add up to roughly 6% of the sample.

This sequence was found in a man aged 35-49 years in good health and CMV-seropositive. Here the chain combines TRBV2 and TRBJ1-2, and 10 bases in between align with TRBD1. The material sequenced was PBMCs. This receptor carries the CDR3 CATPGQGNGYTF. In nucleotides, the sequence is TGTGCCACCCCGGGACAGGGGAATGGCTACACCTTC.